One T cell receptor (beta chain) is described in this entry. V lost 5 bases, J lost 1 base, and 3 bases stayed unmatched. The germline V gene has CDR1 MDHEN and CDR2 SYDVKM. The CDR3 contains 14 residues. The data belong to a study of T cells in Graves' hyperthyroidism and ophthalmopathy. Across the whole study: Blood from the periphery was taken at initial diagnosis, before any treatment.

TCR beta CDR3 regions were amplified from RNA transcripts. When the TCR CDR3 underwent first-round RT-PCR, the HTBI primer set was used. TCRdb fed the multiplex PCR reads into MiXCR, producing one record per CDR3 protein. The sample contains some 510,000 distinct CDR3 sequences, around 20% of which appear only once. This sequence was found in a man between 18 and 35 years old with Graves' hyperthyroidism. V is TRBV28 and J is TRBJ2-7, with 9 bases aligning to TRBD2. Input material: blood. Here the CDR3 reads CASSPSGESYEQYF. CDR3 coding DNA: TGTGCCAGCAGTCCTAGCGGGGAATCCTACGAGCAGTACTTC.